This entry concerns a single TCR beta chain. V trimming: 4 bases; J trimming: 4 bases; junction bases outside the gene matches: 5. Germline V gene sequence: CDR1 MNHEY, CDR2 SMNVEV (reference sequence). This CDR3 is 16 amino acids long. The sample belongs to a study of molecular identifiers for immune sequencing clone quantification. Study background: Replicates involved a five-way split of RNA from 20,000 or 100,000 naive CD8 cells, with sequencing of four.

Bulk TCR libraries used previously described methods and listed TCR primers. TCRdb analysed the PCR reads with MiXCR anew, one entry per CDR3 protein. This sample yields approximately 630,000 distinct CDR3 sequences, of which 25% are seen a single time; 0.75% to 0.8% belongs to the top ten. From 20,000 to 1,000,000 sorted cells, naive CD8 libraries were generated with 10%, 30% or 50% RNA. The CD8+CD4-CCR7+CD45RA+ phenotype defined the sorted naive CD8 T cells. This rearrangement joins TRBV27 to TRBJ2-1; TRBD2 aligns across 12 bases. This clonotype was obtained from a human donor in good health. Some libraries in this study had Jurkat cell RNA spiked in. The sample comprised naive CD8+ T cells from blood, with Jurkat cell RNA spiked in. This sample's subset: FACS-sorted CD8+CD4-CCR7+CD45RA+ naive T cells. In DNA form, the CDR3 reads TGTGCCAGCAGTTCCGGACTAGCGGGGAAGTACAATGAGCAGTTCTTC. This translates into CASSSGLAGKYNEQFF.